Below, 6 T cell receptor beta chains from the same sample are listed, as sequenced in a study of blood T cell repertoires in COVID-19. Assay: immunoSEQ multiplex PCR; the TCRdb copy retains only in-frame clones and omits some. The data hold approximately 150,000 clones, with over 80% observed a single time. The sequenced sample was peripheral blood. The receptors shown here come from a woman aged 50 to 65 with acute or convalescent COVID-19.

The chain couples TRBV24-1 to TRBJ2-2, with TRBD2 matching 8 bases. V dropped 8 bases and J dropped 4; count of bases not matched to a gene: 8. The CDR3 extends over 15 amino acids. The V gene's germline CDR1 is KGHDR and CDR2 SFDVKD. DNA for the CDR3: TGTGCCACCACCATGAGCGGGAGTGGCACCGGGGAGCTGTTTTTT. Encoded protein: CATTMSGSGTGELFF.

This chain links TRBV5-1 with TRBJ2-1; 9 positions match TRBD2. CDR1 is SGHRS, CDR2 YFSETQ, per germline. CDR3 length: 16 residues. Trimming cost V 2 bases and J 5 bases; bases outside gene matches: 8. CDR3 loop: CASSFDRTSDDNEQFF. Here the CDR3 DNA reads TGCGCCAGCAGCTTCGATCGGACTAGCGATGACAATGAGCAGTTCTTC. Supplemented by reference TRBV5-1 and TRBJ2-1, the full variable domain reads KAGVTQTPRYLIKTRGQQVTLSCSPISGHRSVSWYQQTPGQGLQFLFEYFSETQRNKGNFPGRFSGRQFSNSRSEMNVSTLELGDSALYLCASSFDRTSDDNEQFFGPGTRLTVL.

V usage is TRBV5-1 and J usage is TRBJ2-2, with TRBD2 identical over 10 bases. Germline assignment: CDR1 SGHRS and CDR2 YFSETQ. This CDR3 spans 15 amino acids. J gave up 5 bases and V 0 bases, and 1 base lay outside the gene matches. The CDR3 sequence: CASSLALAGTGELFF. The CDR3 region has the DNA TGCGCCAGCAGCTTGGCACTAGCGGGGACCGGGGAGCTGTTTTTT.

V gene TRBV19 combines with J gene TRBJ1-1; D unclear. The CDR3 length is 13 residues. Germline V CDR1 and CDR2: LNHDA, SQIVND (reference sequence). Trimming cost V 2 bases and J 0 bases, with 4 bases left between them. DNA of the CDR3: TGTGCCAGTAGTATACGGGTGAACACTGAAGCTTTCTTT. The encoded protein is CASSIRVNTEAFF.

The chain has TRBV28 and TRBJ2-3, with 8 bases matching TRBD1. V shed 6 bases, J shed 3 bases, and the junction held 5 bases outside the gene matches. This CDR3 region has 14 residues. The V gene's germline CDR1 is MDHEN and CDR2 SYDVKM. The CDR3 sequence is CASRPGQVTDTQYF. CDR3 DNA: TGTGCCAGCAGACCGGGACAGGTGACAGATACGCAGTATTTT.

This chain joins TRBV5-1 and TRBJ1-2; weak D call: TRBD1 (5 bases). The ends were cut back, 4 bases at V and 8 bases at J, with 9 bases in the middle. The CDR3 runs to 11 residues. The germline CDR1 and CDR2 sequences are SGHRS and YFSETQ. CDR3 in amino acids: CASSAGGGYTF. The CDR3 bases are TGCGCCAGCAGCGCCGGGGGAGGCTACACCTTC.